The 9 T cell receptor beta chains reported below all come from one sample, sequenced in a study of T cell responses to AZD1222 COVID-19 vaccine. Data came from immunoSEQ multiplex PCR; TCRdb stores just in-frame clones and leaves some out. The sample holds about 180,000 clones, around 90% seen once. This material consisted of peripheral blood, taken 28 days after the second AZD1222 dose. Every receptor here comes from an adult who received the AZD1222 COVID-19 vaccine.

The chain is built from TRBV18 and TRBJ1-5; TRBD1 matches at 10 bases. With V trimmed by 5 bases and J by 4 bases, 2 bases remained unmatched. This CDR3 is built from 14 residues. CDR1 and CDR2 from the germline V gene are KGHSH and LQKENI. The CDR3 is CASSGTGENQPQHF. The CDR3 DNA sequence: TGTGCCAGCTCAGGGACAGGGGAGAATCAGCCCCAGCATTTT.

The rearrangement links TRBV30 to TRBJ1-6, with 7 positions matching TRBD1. The CDR3 is made up of 15 amino acids. The V gene end was trimmed by 7 bases and the J gene end by 0 bases; junction bases not matched to a gene: 6. CDR1 is GTSNPN, CDR2 SVGIG, per germline (reference sequence). CDR3 in DNA: TGTGCCTCGAACGGACAGGACTCCTATAATTCACCCCTCCACTTT. It yields the protein CASNGQDSYNSPLHF.

The chain recombines TRBV19 with TRBJ2-7, with TRBD2 matching 7 bases. The CDR3 covers 14 residues. The junction had 11 bases not matched to a gene; V was cut back by 9 bases and J by 3 bases. Germline V gene data show CDR1 as LNHDA and CDR2 as SQIVND (reference sequence). The CDR3 loop is CASAPDGGGYEQYF. CDR3 nucleotide sequence: TGTGCCAGCGCCCCAGACGGCGGGGGCTACGAGCAGTACTTC.

This chain uses TRBV4-1 with TRBJ2-2; 8 bases map to TRBD2. Germline V gene data show CDR1 as MGHRA and CDR2 as YSYEKL. This CDR3 is 14 amino acids long. V gave up 7 bases and J gave up 7 bases; unmatched junction bases: 8. The CDR3 bases are TGCGCCAGCAAAGCCTTAGCGGGGATCGGGGAGCTGTTTTTT. It translates to CASKALAGIGELFF.

V usage is TRBV15 and J usage is TRBJ1-6; D unresolved. The CDR3 length is 17 residues. Trimming left V 0 bases short and J 7 bases short, with 16 bases between. The germline CDR1 and CDR2 sequences are LNHNV and YYDKDF (reference sequence). The CDR3 region is CATSRDSALKDNSPLHF. The CDR3 DNA reads TGTGCCACCAGCAGAGATAGCGCCCTTAAGGACAATTCACCCCTCCACTTT.

This chain links TRBV19 with TRBJ1-5; 10 bases align to TRBD1. Trimming removed 5 bases from V and 7 bases from J; junction bases left unmatched: 8. The CDR3 has 15 amino acids. Per germline, CDR1 LNHDA and CDR2 SQIVND (reference sequence). The CDR3 sequence: CASSGGQGVGQPQHF. CDR3 DNA sequence: TGTGCCAGTAGTGGCGGACAGGGGGTAGGACAGCCCCAGCATTTT.

The V call is TRBV3-1 (or the pseudogene TRBV3-2), the J call TRBJ1-5; D remains unclear. Germline assignment: CDR1 LGHDT and CDR2 YNNKEL (reference sequence). V was clipped by 4 bases and J by 6 bases, with 13 bases between them. CDR3 length: 14 residues. In nucleotides, the CDR3 is TGTGCCAGCAGCCCCGGTGGCGGGTCTCAGCCCCAGCATTTT. It is translated as CASSPGGGSQPQHF.

This rearrangement joins TRBV19 to TRBJ1-3, with TRBD1 identical over 8 bases. The CDR3 is 14 residues long. Looked up from germline, CDR1 is LNHDA and CDR2 is SQIVND (reference sequence). With 7 bases clipped from V and 3 bases from J, the junction kept 5 bases outside the gene matches. CDR3 nucleotide sequence: TGTGCCAGTAAACAACAGGGGGATGGAAACACCATATATTTT. The encoded protein is CASKQQGDGNTIYF.

V and J are TRBV5-1 and TRBJ2-2; TRBD1 matches at 11 bases. J gave up 2 bases and V 3 bases, and 6 bases lay outside the gene matches. Germline-derived CDR1 and CDR2 are SGHRS and YFSETQ. CDR3 length: 17 residues. This chain's CDR3 is CASSYGTGGLNTGELFF. The CDR3, as DNA: TGCGCCAGCAGCTACGGGACAGGGGGACTTAACACCGGGGAGCTGTTTTTT.